The next 20 T cell receptor beta chains were all read from a single sample in a study of blood T cell repertoires in COVID-19. Assay used: immunoSEQ multiplex PCR; TCRdb lists only in-frame clones, some missing. The profile shows about 96,000 clones, roughly 89% of them singletons. Sequencing was carried out using peripheral blood. The receptor set was obtained from a human donor with COVID-19, enrolled during active disease. The donor label of this sample is uncertain.

The DNA for the CDR3 is TGTGCCAGCAGCCGTACAGGGGGGTATGGCTACACCTTC. As protein: CASSRTGGYGYTF. The rearrangement links TRBV7-9 to TRBJ1-2; 8 nucleotides line up with TRBD1. With V trimmed by 5 bases and J by 5 bases, 4 bases remained unmatched. CDR3 length: 13 amino acids. Germline V lookup: CDR1 SEHNR, CDR2 FQNEAQ (reference sequence).

This chain connects TRBV4-1 to TRBJ1-2; D is uncertain. The germline V gene has CDR1 MGHRA and CDR2 YSYEKL. This CDR3 contains 15 residues. The ends were cut back, 0 bases at V and 7 bases at J, with 15 bases in the middle. The CDR3 protein is CASSQDATLVVGYTF. The CDR3 nucleotides read TGCGCCAGCAGCCAAGATGCCACTCTTGTGGTTGGCTACACCTTC.

The chain combines TRBV19 with TRBJ1-1; TRBD1 aligns across 9 bases. V dropped 5 bases and J dropped 10; count of bases not matched to a gene: 23. CDR3 length: 18 residues. Germline loops: CDR1 LNHDA, CDR2 SQIVND (reference sequence). Here the CDR3 reads CASSPNVLTGTGIVGAFF. In nucleotides, the CDR3 is TGTGCCAGTAGTCCGAATGTTCTCACCGGGACAGGGATCGTCGGAGCTTTCTTT.

V is TRBV7-8 and J is TRBJ1-6; D uncertain. Germline V gene sequence: CDR1 SGHVS, CDR2 FQNEAQ. The CDR3 is 13 residues long. V dropped 2 bases and J dropped 6 bases, with 5 bases sitting between them. CDR3 loop: CASSLTVNSPLHF. The CDR3 nucleotides are TGTGCCAGCAGCTTAACGGTTAATTCACCCCTCCACTTT.

This CDR3 reads CASSISGGNEQFF. The CDR3 DNA follows: TGTGCCAGTAGTATCTCGGGCGGGAATGAGCAGTTCTTC. The chain employs TRBV19 and TRBJ2-1; possibly TRBD2 for D (5 bases). Germline V lookup: CDR1 LNHDA, CDR2 SQIVND (reference sequence). V lost 3 bases and J lost 7, with 10 bases in between. This CDR3 has 13 residues.

This chain joins TRBV5-5 and TRBJ1-6; the match to TRBD1 covers 10 bases. Unmatched junction bases numbered 4, after V lost 4 bases and J lost 9 bases. Per germline, CDR1 SGHKS and CDR2 YYEKEE (reference sequence). The CDR3 totals 14 residues. DNA of the CDR3: TGTGCCAGCAGCGCCGGGACAGGGGCTTCACCCCTCCACTTT. Translating gives CASSAGTGASPLHF.

Details on this clone: An end of the junction differs from the germline gene, which may be a read error. The chain is built from TRBV6-5 and TRBJ2-3; 10 bases are shared with TRBD2. CDR1 and CDR2 from the germline V gene are MNHEY and SVGAGI. The CDR3 runs 14 residues. CDR3 region: CASNPILAGGLWGF. In nucleotides, the CDR3 is TGTGCCAGCAATCCTATCTTAGCGGGAGGCCTGTGGGGTTTT.

This chain connects TRBV6-5 to TRBJ1-6; a possible D gene is TRBD1 (6 bases). CDR1 is MNHEY, CDR2 SVGAGI, per germline. The CDR3 consists of 14 residues. V lost 2 bases and J lost 6, with 8 bases in between. CDR3 sequence: CASSYIGGNSPLHF. For the CDR3, the DNA is TGTGCCAGCAGTTACATAGGGGGTAATTCACCCCTCCACTTT.

The chain uses TRBV6-6 and TRBJ1-6; 7 bases are a match to TRBD1. With 0 bases clipped from V and 10 bases from J, the junction kept 9 bases outside the gene matches. CDR1 and CDR2 from the germline V gene are MNHNY and SVGAGI (reference sequence). The CDR3 runs 16 residues. Written as DNA, the CDR3 is TGTGCCAGCAGTTACTCCGGGACAGCCCCATTGTCACCCCTCCACTTT. Translated: CASSYSGTAPLSPLHF.

This chain joins TRBV7-5 and TRBJ1-5; whether TRBD1, the table's D call, matches the DNA was not checked. TRBV7-5 is termed a pseudogene. The CDR3 contains 13 residues. Written as DNA, the CDR3 is TGTGTCAGAAGCAAGACAGGTGATCAGCCCCAGCATTTT. Translating gives CVRSKTGDQPQHF.

The gene calls are TRBV15 and TRBJ1-6, with D unresolved. The CDR3 has 15 amino acids. Between the trimmed V and J ends, which lost 0 bases and 0 bases, there was a span of 3 bases. Germline CDR1 and CDR2: LNHNV and YYDKDF (reference sequence). The CDR3 here is CATSRDYSYNSPLHF. The CDR3 nucleotides read TGTGCCACCAGCAGAGACTACTCCTATAATTCACCCCTCCACTTT.

About this clone itself: Other nucleotide sequences from this sample produce the same CDR3. This chain connects TRBV11-2 to TRBJ2-7; tentatively, D is TRBD2 (7 bases). V lost 1 base to trimming and J lost 4 bases, with 14 bases between them. Germline values: CDR1 SGHAT, CDR2 FQNNGV. The CDR3 has 15 amino acids. The CDR3 coding sequence is TGTGCCAGCAGCTTAGGGCGGGGGCCTACATACGAGCAGTACTTC. This translates into CASSLGRGPTYEQYF.

The chain links TRBV7-3 to TRBJ2-3; 13 bases are shared with TRBD2. The ends lost 4 bases at V and 6 bases at J; junction bases unmatched: 4. The CDR3 has 15 amino acids. Germline V gives CDR1 SGHTA, CDR2 FQGTGA. Here the CDR3 reads CASSSGLAGQDTQYF. Here the CDR3 DNA reads TGTGCCAGCAGCTCGGGACTAGCGGGGCAGGATACGCAGTATTTT.

The chain carries TRBV3-1 (or the pseudogene TRBV3-2) and TRBJ2-3; 8 nucleotides match TRBD2. V shed 1 base, J shed 4 bases, and the junction held 4 bases outside the gene matches. This CDR3 spans 15 amino acids. CDR1 is LGHDT, CDR2 YNNKEL, per germline (reference sequence). CDR3 region: CASSQGWTSSDTQYF. The CDR3 DNA is TGTGCCAGCAGCCAAGGGTGGACTAGCTCAGATACGCAGTATTTT.

The gene calls are TRBV6-5 and TRBJ2-2; the D is unclear. Germline assignment: CDR1 MNHEY and CDR2 SVGAGI. This CDR3 is built from 16 residues. Trimming left V 2 bases short and J 3 bases short, with 13 bases between. As DNA, the CDR3 is TGTGCCAGCAGTTACAAACCAGAGGTCGACACCGGGGAGCTGTTTTTT. It translates to CASSYKPEVDTGELFF.

The chain carries TRBV2 and TRBJ1-5; 7 bases fit TRBD1. Germline V gene sequence: CDR1 SNHLY, CDR2 FYNNEI. CDR3 length: 14 residues. With V trimmed by 3 bases and J by 3 bases, 2 bases remained unmatched. The CDR3 loop reads CASSETGPNQPQHF. The CDR3 DNA is TGTGCCAGCAGTGAGACAGGGCCCAATCAGCCCCAGCATTTT.

The chain uses TRBV6-5 and TRBJ1-6, with D tentatively TRBD1 (6 bases). Trimming took 7 bases from V and 9 from J, leaving 16 bases between them. The CDR3 extends over 14 amino acids. Germline V gene data show CDR1 as MNHEY and CDR2 as SVGAGI. CDR3 loop: CASITTGGLSPLHF. The CDR3 nucleotides read TGTGCCAGCATTACTACGGGGGGGCTTTCACCCCTCCACTTT.

J is TRBJ2-5 and V is TRBV6-6; 9 nucleotides line up with TRBD2. V trimming: 0 bases; J trimming: 3 bases; junction bases outside the gene matches: 5. Germline loops: CDR1 MNHNY, CDR2 SVGAGI (reference sequence). The CDR3 loop spans 16 amino acids. The CDR3 sequence: CASSYSPAGGEETQYF. The CDR3 DNA reads as TGTGCCAGCAGTTACTCTCCAGCGGGGGGTGAAGAGACCCAGTACTTC.

This chain connects TRBV2 to TRBJ1-5; D is possibly TRBD1 (6 bases). Germline V gives CDR1 SNHLY, CDR2 FYNNEI. The CDR3 loop spans 15 amino acids. V lost 1 base to trimming and J lost 7 bases, with 14 bases between them. The CDR3 protein is CASSEVTGRGQPQHF. The DNA of the CDR3 is TGTGCCAGCAGTGAAGTAACAGGGCGAGGGCAGCCCCAGCATTTT.

The rearrangement uses TRBV6-8 and TRBJ1-2, with D perhaps TRBD1 (5 bases). The CDR3 sequence is 14 residues long. V shed 0 bases and J shed 3 bases, with 8 bases lying between them. Per the germline V gene, CDR1 is MNHGY and CDR2 is SAAAGT. The CDR3 DNA reads as TGTGCCAGCAGTTACTCGCGGGGGGACTATGGCTACACCTTC. Amino acid sequence: CASSYSRGDYGYTF.